This T cell receptor (beta chain) was identified in a study of identical twins. This CDR3 is 14 amino acids long. The V end was cut by 8 bases, the J end by 5 bases, with 21 bases between. Germline CDR1 reads DFQATT; CDR2 reads SNEGSKA (reference sequence). Many counts were recorded for this clonotype. One entry per CDR3 protein results from TCRdb running MiXCR on the 5' RACE reads. The data show fewer than 900,000 distinct CDR3 sequences, with approximately 22% seen just once and approximately 4.3% held by the top ten. The same data also went into a second study, on T cells expressing NK-cell markers.

The material sequenced was PBMCs. This clonotype was obtained from a woman between 18 and 30 years old in good health. V is TRBV20-1 and J is TRBJ2-5; possibly TRBD1 for D (7 bases). This CDR3 reads CSTVGQPEGETQYF. CDR3 DNA: TGCAGTACCGTGGGACAGCCGGAGGGGGAGACCCAGTACTTC.